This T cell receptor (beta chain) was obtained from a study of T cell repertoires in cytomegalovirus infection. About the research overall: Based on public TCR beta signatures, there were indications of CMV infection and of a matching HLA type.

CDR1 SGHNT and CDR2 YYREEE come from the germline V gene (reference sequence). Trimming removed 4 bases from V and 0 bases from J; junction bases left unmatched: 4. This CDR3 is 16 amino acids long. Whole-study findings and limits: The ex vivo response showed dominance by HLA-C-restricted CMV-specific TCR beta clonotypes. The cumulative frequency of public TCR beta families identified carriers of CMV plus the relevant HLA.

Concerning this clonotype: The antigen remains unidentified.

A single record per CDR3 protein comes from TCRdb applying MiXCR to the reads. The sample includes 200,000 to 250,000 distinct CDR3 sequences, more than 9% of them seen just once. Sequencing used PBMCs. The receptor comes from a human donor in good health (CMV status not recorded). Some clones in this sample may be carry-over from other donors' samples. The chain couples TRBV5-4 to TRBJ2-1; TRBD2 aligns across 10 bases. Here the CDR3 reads CASSLIAGGSYNEQFF. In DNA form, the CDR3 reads TGTGCCAGCAGCCTTATAGCGGGAGGCTCCTACAATGAGCAGTTCTTC.